This T cell receptor (beta chain) was identified during a study of T cells after yellow fever vaccination. TCRdb passed the 5' RACE reads through MiXCR, listing each CDR3 protein once. This table holds under 600,000 distinct CDR3 sequences, approximately 15% found once. Germline CDR1 MDHEN, CDR2 SYDVKM. Trimming took 7 bases from V and 1 from J; bases not matched to a gene: 8. There are 17 residues in the CDR3. This chain joins TRBV28 and TRBJ2-6, with TRBD1 matching 9 bases. The input for sequencing was PBMCs, taken on the day of the yellow fever booster vaccination. The sequence derives from a man younger than 45 who received the YFV17D yellow fever vaccine. CDR3 sequence reads: CASTVTGGPSGANVLTF. The DNA for the CDR3 is TGTGCCAGCACCGTGACAGGGGGGCCTTCTGGGGCCAACGTCCTGACTTTC.